The 17 T cell receptor beta chains below were found in one sample sequenced in a study of HIV-infected children after antiretroviral therapy interruption. The TCR library was built from RNA with a 3' RACE protocol and unique molecular identifiers. TCRdb reprocessed the 3' RACE reads with MiXCR, giving one entry per CDR3 protein. This sample carries about 89,000 distinct CDR3 sequences, roughly 6.4% of them seen once, and the ten largest clones take about 1.1%. Treatment given: PENTA 11 planned treatment interruption arm or continuous ART arm. The starting material was CD45RA+ CD4+ T cells from PBMCs, pooled from several time points, obtained from a donor given antiretroviral therapy, either interrupted or continuous. Subset indicated: naive CD4+ CD45RA+ CD45RO- T cells. These receptors originate from a pool of human donors with HIV.

In this sample, this clonotype turned up many times. The V and J genes are TRBV19 and TRBJ2-3, with D perhaps assigned TRBD1 or TRBD2 (5 bases each). From germline, CDR1 is LNHDA and CDR2 SQIVND (reference sequence). Trimming removed 7 bases at V and 1 base at J, with 15 bases between. The CDR3 extends over 15 amino acids. The CDR3 coding sequence is TGTGCCAGTACCAAGGACTGGGACCGCACAGATACGCAGTATTTT. Translated, it gives CASTKDWDRTDTQYF. Variable domain in full (rest from reference TRBV19 and TRBJ2-3): DGGITQSPKYLFRKEGQNVTLSCEQNLNHDAMYWYRQDPGQGLRLIYYSQIVNDFQKGDIAEGYSVSREKKESFPLTVTSAQKNPTAFYLCASTKDWDRTDTQYFGPGTRLTVL.

This clonotype was observed many times. The chain employs TRBV12-3 or TRBV12-4 and TRBJ1-2; D call uncertain. V lost 5 bases to trimming and J lost 2 bases, with 15 bases between them. The length of the CDR3 is 15 residues. The CDR3 region has the DNA TGTGCCAGCAGTCTGGAGCGGACGGGGAACTATGGCTACACCTTC. As protein: CASSLERTGNYGYTF.

In its sample, this clonotype was seen many times. J is TRBJ1-4 and V is TRBV18; D is uncertain. This CDR3 is 15 amino acids long. Germline CDR1 and CDR2: KGHSH and LQKENI. V was clipped by 3 bases and J by 0 bases, with 8 bases between them. For the CDR3, the DNA is TGTGCCAGCTCACCGCCCCCACCAACTAATGAAAAACTGTTTTTT. Translating gives CASSPPPPTNEKLFF.

The chain employs TRBV29-1 and TRBJ1-1; D uncertain. Deletions cut 1 base from V and 6 bases from J, with 9 bases between. Germline assignment: CDR1 SQVTM and CDR2 ANQGSEA. The length of the CDR3 is 12 residues. The CDR3 nucleotides read TGCAGCGTTGAAGTGGGCGGCGCTGAAGCTTTCTTT. This gives the protein CSVEVGGAEAFF.

This clonotype was counted at least ten times. This chain joins TRBV5-1 and TRBJ2-7; D is ambiguous. V was cut by 1 base and J by 2 bases, with 7 bases left in between. This CDR3 has 13 amino acids. From germline, CDR1 is SGHRS and CDR2 YFSETQ. The CDR3 sequence is CASSLTGPYEQYF. Here the CDR3 DNA reads TGCGCCAGCAGCTTGACCGGACCCTACGAGCAGTACTTC. The whole variable domain, remainder taken from reference TRBV5-1 and TRBJ2-7, is KAGVTQTPRYLIKTRGQQVTLSCSPISGHRSVSWYQQTPGQGLQFLFEYFSETQRNKGNFPGRFSGRQFSNSRSEMNVSTLELGDSALYLCASSLTGPYEQYFGPGTRLTVT.

This clonotype was found many times. CDR3 sequence: CASSGYGTGDYEQYF. DNA of the CDR3: TGCGCCAGCAGCGGTTACGGGACAGGAGACTACGAGCAGTACTTC. V usage is TRBV5-1 and J usage is TRBJ2-7; 8 positions agree with TRBD1. Germline V gene data show CDR1 as SGHRS and CDR2 as YFSETQ. V lost 4 bases, J lost 3 bases, and 9 bases stayed unmatched. CDR3 length equals 15 residues.

This clonotype came up many times. Germline is not matched at one junction end, which may reflect a read error. V and J are TRBV7-2 and TRBJ1-3, with 9 bases fitting TRBD1. Germline CDR1 SGHTA, CDR2 FQGNSA. The CDR3 has 13 residues. The CDR3 nucleotides are TGTGCCAGCAGCTCCCAGACCCGGGACAGGGTCGATTTT. This translates into CASSSQTRDRVDF.

In this sample, this clonotype turned up many times. V is TRBV11-1 and J is TRBJ1-4; D unresolved. Germline CDR1 is SGHAT and CDR2 is FQDESV (reference sequence). The V end was cut by 1 base, the J end by 7 bases, with 16 bases between. CDR3 length: 16 residues. DNA of the CDR3: TGTGCCAGCAGCTTAGGGTTCGGAGGGTCGACTGAAAAACTGTTTTTT. The encoded protein is CASSLGFGGSTEKLFF.

This clonotype was counted at least ten times. The chain is built from TRBV7-8 and TRBJ2-7; maybe TRBD1 (6 bases). V lost 3 bases, J lost 4 bases, and 13 bases lay in between. CDR3 size: 14 residues. The germline gives CDR1 SGHVS, CDR2 FQNEAQ. CDR3 in DNA: TGTGCCAGCAGCTTTACCCAGGGGATTTACGAGCAGTACTTC. Protein product: CASSFTQGIYEQYF.

A few counts support this clonotype. The V call is TRBV29-1, the J call TRBJ2-3; D possibly corresponds to TRBD2 (7 bases). The CDR3 consists of 14 residues. V was cut by 4 bases and J by 10 bases, with 21 bases left in between. Germline CDR1 is SQVTM and CDR2 is ANQGSEA. The CDR3 is CSVGYNREGRPQYF. The CDR3 coding sequence is TGCAGCGTTGGGTATAACAGGGAGGGTCGCCCGCAGTATTTT.

This clonotype was observed a few times. The V gene is TRBV7-2, the J gene TRBJ1-1; 7 nucleotides agree with TRBD1. Trimming took 0 bases from V and 6 from J; bases not matched to a gene: 4. The CDR3 has 14 residues. Per germline, CDR1 SGHTA and CDR2 FQGNSA. The CDR3 DNA is TGTGCCAGCAGCTTAGCTGCAGGGGGGGCTGAAGCTTTCTTT. Translation gives CASSLAAGGAEAFF. Looking up the rest from reference TRBV7-2 and TRBJ1-1 gives the full variable domain: GAGVSQSPSNKVTEKGKDVELRCDPISGHTALYWYRQSLGQGLEFLIYFQGNSAPDKSGLPSDRFSAERTGGSVSTLTIQRTQQEDSAVYLCASSLAAGGAEAFFGQGTRLTVV.

This clonotype appeared many times. Mismatch with germline at one junction end may stem from a read error. The chain is built from TRBV28 and TRBJ1-2; no clear D. The CDR3 is 13 residues long. Germline V CDR1 and CDR2: MDHEN, SYDVKM. The CDR3 DNA sequence: TGTGCTAGCAGTTTATCTGCAAACTCCGACTACACCTTC. It yields the protein CASSLSANSDYTF.

The sample holds many counts of this clonotype. This chain links TRBV29-1 with TRBJ1-4; D gene ambiguous. From germline, CDR1 is SQVTM and CDR2 ANQGSEA. The CDR3 length is 15 residues. V shed 5 bases and J shed 7 bases, with 20 bases lying between them. Written as DNA, the CDR3 is TGCAGCGTTACAAACGGGTCTTTTGGTGGTGAAAAACTGTTTTTT. It yields the protein CSVTNGSFGGEKLFF.

The chain combines TRBV20-1 with TRBJ2-1; no clear D. From germline, CDR1 is DFQATT and CDR2 SNEGSKA (reference sequence). V lost 3 bases, J lost 4 bases, and 13 bases lay in between. The CDR3 consists of 14 residues. The CDR3 nucleotides are TGCAGTGCTAGGGAGACAAATCCTTACAATGAGCAGTTCTTC. Amino acid sequence: CSARETNPYNEQFF.

This clonotype has at least ten counts. DNA for the CDR3: TGTGCCAGCAGTACCGGGGGAAGTGGGGCCAACGTCCTGACTTTC. Protein: CASSTGGSGANVLTF. The chain couples TRBV28 to TRBJ2-6; possible D gene TRBD2, 6 bases. Trimming took off 5 bases at V and 3 bases at J, with 11 bases between the two ends. Germline values: CDR1 MDHEN, CDR2 SYDVKM. The CDR3 consists of 15 residues.

The rearrangement links TRBV6-1 to TRBJ2-1; perhaps D is TRBD1 or TRBD2 (5 bases each). Between the trimmed V and J ends, which lost 1 base and 6 bases, there was a span of 10 bases. This CDR3 spans 14 amino acids. From germline, CDR1 is MNHNS and CDR2 SASEGT. The CDR3, as DNA: TGTGCCAGCAGTGAAGGTGGGGGACCCAATGAGCAGTTCTTC. This codes for CASSEGGGPNEQFF.

The genes are TRBV3-1 and TRBJ2-3, with D possibly TRBD1 on 6 matching bases. V was pared by 4 bases and J by 2 bases, with 13 bases between. Germline-derived CDR1 and CDR2 are LGHDT and YNNKEL (reference sequence). The CDR3 spans 15 residues. DNA of the CDR3: TGTGCCAGCAGCCTAAAGACAGGACTCACAGATACGCAGTATTTT. This translates into CASSLKTGLTDTQYF.